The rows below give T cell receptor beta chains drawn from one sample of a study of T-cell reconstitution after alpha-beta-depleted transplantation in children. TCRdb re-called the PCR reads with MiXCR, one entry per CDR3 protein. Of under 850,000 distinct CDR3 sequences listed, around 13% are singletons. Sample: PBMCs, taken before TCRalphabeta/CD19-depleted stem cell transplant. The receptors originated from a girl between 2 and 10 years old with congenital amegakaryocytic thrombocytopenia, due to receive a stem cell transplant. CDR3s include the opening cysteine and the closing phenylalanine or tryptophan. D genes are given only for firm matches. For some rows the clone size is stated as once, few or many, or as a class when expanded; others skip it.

CASKLVWYEQYF,TGTGCCAGCAAGCTAGTTTGGTACGAGCAGTACTTC,12,TRBV2,TRBJ2-7,NA,NA
CASSFNGVQETQYF,TGCGCCAGCAGCTTCAACGGAGTACAAGAGACCCAGTACTTC,14,TRBV5-1,TRBJ2-5,many,NA
CASSGRTGRLLTGELFF,TGTGCCAGCAGCGGGCGGACAGGGAGATTACTCACCGGGGAGCTGTTTTTT,17,TRBV7-9,TRBJ2-2,NA,TRBD1
CSVNGRGPISTDTQYF,TGCAGCGTTAATGGGCGGGGACCGATTAGCACAGATACGCAGTATTTT,16,TRBV29-1,TRBJ2-3,many,NA
CSARTTKGADGELFF,TGCAGTGCTAGAACCACGAAGGGGGCTGACGGGGAGCTGTTTTTT,15,TRBV20-1,TRBJ2-2,many,TRBD1
CASKASGELFF,TGTGCCAGCAAGGCTAGCGGGGAGCTGTTTTTT,11,TRBV6-5,TRBJ2-2,NA,NA
CASSTGWGATYEQYF,TGTGCCAGCAGTACCGGTTGGGGGGCGACCTACGAGCAGTACTTC,15,TRBV12-3/TRBV12-4,TRBJ2-7,NA,NA
CSASHPGTGTYEQYF,TGCAGTGCTAGTCATCCCGGGACAGGGACCTACGAGCAGTACTTC,15,TRBV20-1,TRBJ2-7,few,TRBD1
CAISETSVMGGRPGYEQFF,TGTGCCATCAGTGAGACGTCGGTCATGGGCGGGAGGCCGGGATATGAGCAGTTCTTC,19,TRBV10-3,TRBJ2-1,NA,TRBD2
CASSPSADGYTF,TGCGCCAGCAGCCCTTCTGCGGATGGCTACACCTTC,12,TRBV5-1,TRBJ1-2,many,NA
CASSLGLGQGNYGYTF,TGCGCCAGCAGCTTGGGATTGGGACAGGGGAACTATGGCTACACCTTC,16,TRBV5-1,TRBJ1-2,many,TRBD1
CASMGQGSGEKLFF,TGTGCCAGCATGGGTCAGGGGAGCGGTGAAAAACTGTTTTTT,14,TRBV25-1,TRBJ1-4,NA,NA
CASSLAGRYNEQFF,TGCGCCAGCAGCTTGGCCGGGCGGTACAATGAGCAGTTCTTC,14,TRBV5-1,TRBJ2-1,many,NA
CASSSDRGISYEQYF,TGTGCCAGCAGCTCAGACAGGGGGATCTCCTACGAGCAGTACTTC,15,TRBV7-9,TRBJ2-7,many,TRBD1
CASSQVPGEQYF,TGTGCCAGCAGCCAAGTTCCCGGCGAGCAGTACTTC,12,TRBV14,TRBJ2-7,few,NA
CASSQDGDFLF,TGTGCCAGCAGCCAAGATGGGGATTTCCTCTTC,11,TRBV4-2,TRBJ2-1,few,NA
CASSSRTGGEETQYF,TGTGCCAGCAGCTCCAGGACAGGGGGTGAGGAGACCCAGTACTTC,15,TRBV7-2,TRBJ2-5,NA,TRBD1
CASRPTGTLPLHLISGNTIYF,TGCGCCAGCAGGCCCACCGGGACGCTGCCCTTGCACCTAATCTCTGGAAACACCATATATTTT,21,TRBV5-1,TRBJ1-3,few,NA
CASSLDGSSYNEQFF,TGTGCCAGCAGCTTAGACGGGAGCTCCTACAATGAGCAGTTCTTC,15,TRBV7-9,TRBJ2-1,many,NA
CASSPQGHEQFF,TGCGCCAGCAGCCCACAGGGTCACGAGCAGTTCTTC,12,TRBV5-1,TRBJ2-1,many,NA
CASSGTEEEAFF,TGTGCCAGCAGTGGGACAGAGGAGGAAGCTTTCTTT,12,TRBV6-6,TRBJ1-1,few,TRBD1
CASSPPGGNQETQYF,TGTGCCAGCAGCCCCCCCGGGGGGAACCAAGAGACCCAGTACTTC,15,TRBV21-1,TRBJ2-5,NA,NA
CASSWGDLGATNEKLFF,TGTGCCAGCAGTTGGGGTGATCTGGGGGCAACTAATGAAAAACTGTTTTTT,17,TRBV12-3/TRBV12-4,TRBJ1-4,many,NA
CSVERGWNTGELFF,TGCAGCGTTGAAAGGGGGTGGAACACCGGGGAGCTGTTTTTT,14,TRBV29-1,TRBJ2-2,many,NA
CASSSRQGDGVNEQFF,TGTGCCAGCAGCTCCCGACAGGGGGACGGAGTTAATGAGCAGTTCTTC,16,TRBV7-9,TRBJ2-1,NA,TRBD1
CASSLGQKETQYF,TGTGCCAGCAGTTTAGGACAGAAAGAGACCCAGTACTTC,13,TRBV5-1,TRBJ2-5,many,NA
CSAPDRLNTGELFF,TGCAGTGCTCCGGACAGGTTGAACACCGGGGAGCTGTTTTTT,14,TRBV20-1,TRBJ2-2,NA,TRBD1
CATSLDGARGDTQYF,TGTGCCACCAGTTTAGACGGGGCCAGGGGGGATACGCAGTATTTT,15,TRBV12-3/TRBV12-4,TRBJ2-3,NA,TRBD1
CASSPPGLAVYFQYF,TGTGCCAGCTCACCACCGGGACTAGCAGTTTACTTCCAGTATTTT,15,TRBV18,TRBJ2-3,NA,TRBD2
CATSDFHGETSCYEQYF,TGTGCCACCAGTGATTTTCATGGGGAGACTAGTTGCTACGAGCAGTACTTC,17,TRBV24-1,TRBJ2-7,many,NA
CASSFPAGVGVNEQFF,TGTGCCAGCAGTTTCCCCGCGGGAGTCGGTGTTAATGAGCAGTTCTTC,16,TRBV12-3/TRBV12-4,TRBJ2-1,many,TRBD2
CASSLSDNYSNQPQHF,TGTGCCAGCAGTTTATCAGACAACTATAGCAATCAGCCCCAGCATTTT,16,TRBV12-3/TRBV12-4,TRBJ1-5,many,NA
CASSPTRANGEQYF,TGTGCCAGCAGCCCTACGAGAGCAAATGGGGAGCAGTACTTC,14,TRBV14,TRBJ2-7,few,NA
CASNRGQGSVEAFF,TGCGCCAGCAACCGGGGACAGGGATCGGTAGAAGCTTTCTTT,14,TRBV5-1,TRBJ1-1,many,TRBD1
CSVYRTSSYEQYF,TGCAGCGTTTACAGGACGAGCTCCTACGAGCAGTACTTC,13,TRBV29-1,TRBJ2-7,many,NA
CASSLLGLAGGSYEQYF,TGTGCCAGCAGCTTGTTAGGACTAGCGGGAGGGTCCTACGAGCAGTACTTC,17,TRBV7-8,TRBJ2-7,few,TRBD2
CASSLNRWASGRDFDNEQFF,TGTGCCAGCAGCTTAAATAGGTGGGCTAGCGGGAGGGACTTCGACAATGAGCAGTTCTTC,20,TRBV11-1,TRBJ2-1,NA,TRBD2
CAWSRLAGISYEQYF,TGTGCCTGGAGCCGACTAGCGGGAATCTCCTACGAGCAGTACTTC,15,TRBV30,TRBJ2-7,NA,TRBD2
CSADRGVEQFF,TGCAGTGCGGACAGGGGTGTTGAGCAGTTCTTC,11,TRBV20-1,TRBJ2-1,NA,TRBD1
CASSETSGRPGELFF,TGCGCCAGCAGCGAAACTAGCGGGAGGCCCGGGGAGCTGTTTTTT,15,TRBV5-1,TRBJ2-2,many,TRBD2
CASSFWSSGRTGEETQYF,TGTGCCAGCAGTTTCTGGTCTAGCGGGAGGACAGGGGAAGAGACCCAGTACTTC,18,TRBV12-3/TRBV12-4,TRBJ2-5,few,TRBD2
CASSLVDNGTGELFF,TGTGCCAGCAGCTTAGTAGATAATGGCACCGGGGAGCTGTTTTTT,15,TRBV7-9,TRBJ2-2,NA,NA
CASSFSGIGSGTDTQYF,TGTGCCAGCAGTTTTTCTGGTATTGGGTCTGGGACAGATACGCAGTATTTT,17,TRBV12-3/TRBV12-4,TRBJ2-3,few,NA
CASSLWFSNEQFF,TGTGCCAGCAGCTTATGGTTTTCGAATGAGCAGTTCTTC,13,TRBV7-9,TRBJ2-1,few,NA
CASSLGTSKSFF,TGCGCCAGCAGCTTGGGGACTAGCAAGTCATTCTTC,12,TRBV5-1,TRBJ2-1,many,TRBD2
CASSTAVEQFF,TGTGCCAGCAGCACCGCGGTGGAGCAGTTCTTC,11,TRBV5-6,TRBJ2-1,many,NA
CASSLAVAGVADTQYF,TGCGCCAGCAGCTTGGCAGTAGCGGGAGTAGCAGATACGCAGTATTTT,16,TRBV5-1,TRBJ2-3,NA,TRBD2
CASSLTGEGYEQYF,TGCGCCAGCAGCTTGACGGGGGAGGGCTACGAGCAGTACTTC,14,TRBV5-1,TRBJ2-7,NA,TRBD2
CSAMRAGSTDTQYF,TGCAGTGCTATGAGGGCGGGTAGCACAGATACGCAGTATTTT,14,TRBV20-1,TRBJ2-3,many,NA
CASSLISAGETDTQYF,TGTGCCAGCAGCTTAATCTCAGCGGGCGAAACAGATACGCAGTATTTT,16,TRBV11-3,TRBJ2-3,NA,NA
CSARDLGIFRPPGLAKNIQYF,TGCAGTGCTAGAGATCTTGGTATTTTTCGCCCCCCCGGACTAGCCAAAAACATTCAGTACTTC,21,TRBV20-1,TRBJ2-4,many,NA
CASSFSDGSLKETQYF,TGTGCCAGCAGCTTTTCAGACGGCTCATTGAAAGAGACCCAGTACTTC,16,TRBV11-2,TRBJ2-5,many,NA
CASRSTGTGNQPQHF,TGTGCCAGCAGATCCACCGGGACAGGGAATCAGCCCCAGCATTTT,15,TRBV6-1,TRBJ1-5,NA,TRBD1
CSAGPHTNTGELFF,TGCAGTGCCGGGCCACACACAAACACCGGGGAGCTGTTTTTT,14,TRBV20-1,TRBJ2-2,NA,NA
CASSFRESSYNEQFF,TGTGCCAGCAGCTTTCGGGAAAGCTCCTACAATGAGCAGTTCTTC,15,TRBV11-2,TRBJ2-1,few,NA
CATSRSGTLTDTQYF,TGTGCCACCAGCCGTAGCGGGACACTCACAGATACGCAGTATTTT,15,TRBV15,TRBJ2-3,many,TRBD2